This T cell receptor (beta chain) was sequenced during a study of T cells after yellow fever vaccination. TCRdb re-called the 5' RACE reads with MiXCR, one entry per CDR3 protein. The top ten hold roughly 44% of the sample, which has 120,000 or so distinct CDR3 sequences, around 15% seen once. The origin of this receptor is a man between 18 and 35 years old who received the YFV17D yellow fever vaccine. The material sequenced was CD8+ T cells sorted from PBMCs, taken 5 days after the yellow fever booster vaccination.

Here the CDR3 reads CASSPGLAGTDTQYF. The CDR3 nucleotides are TGTGCCAGCAGTCCGGGACTAGCGGGCACAGATACGCAGTATTTT. The rearrangement links TRBV12-3 or TRBV12-4 to TRBJ2-3; 11 nucleotides align to TRBD2. This CDR3 spans 15 amino acids. After removal of 5 bases from V and 1 base from J, the junction contained 2 bases not matched to a gene.